These 28 T cell receptor beta chains originate from one sample sequenced in a study of blood T cell repertoires in COVID-19 (dated by TCRdb to between 2020 and 2021). The protocol used for the library was the immunoSEQ multiplex PCR assay. Here the immuneACCESS table is served through TCRdb, limited to in-frame sequences with V and J called. Missing clones are a known gap in these copies; in checked studies unresolved V genes cover under half, and the rest lacks a known reason. Counted in this sample were about 200,000 clones; 65% to 85% of them appeared once. Jointly, the top ten make up 27% of the sample. The specimen was peripheral blood. These receptors all stem from a man aged 40-49 years with acute or convalescent COVID-19.

V usage is TRBV4-2 and J usage is TRBJ2-1; 8 bases agree with TRBD2. The CDR3 sequence is 14 residues long. Germline values: CDR1 LGHNA, CDR2 YNFKEQ. V lost 2 bases to trimming and J lost 9 bases; unmatched junction nucleotides: 6. The CDR3 sequence is CASSQSGLVGEQFF. The CDR3 DNA reads TGTGCCAGCAGCCAATCGGGACTAGTGGGTGAGCAGTTCTTC.

CDR3 region: CASSQSGTGQETQYF. In DNA, the CDR3 is TGTGCCAGCAGCCAATCCGGGACAGGCCAAGAGACCCAGTACTTC. V and J are TRBV7-2 and TRBJ2-5; 8 positions agree with TRBD1. V gave up 5 bases and J gave up 1 base; unmatched junction bases: 6. Germline V lookup: CDR1 SGHTA, CDR2 FQGNSA. There are 15 residues in the CDR3.

This chain joins TRBV19 and TRBJ1-2; tentatively, D is TRBD1 (5 bases). Trimming pared 3 bases from V and 6 bases from J, leaving 11 bases between. Germline CDR1 reads LNHDA; CDR2 reads SQIVND (reference sequence). This CDR3 contains 13 residues. CDR3 sequence: CASSIGDLDGYTF. The CDR3 coding sequence is TGTGCCAGTAGTATCGGGGACTTGGATGGCTACACCTTC.

The table lists this clone with a count of one. The gene calls are TRBV25-1 and TRBJ2-7, with a tentative D call TRBD1 (6 bases). Germline V gene lookup returns CDR1 MGHDK and CDR2 SYGVNS. V gave up 1 base and J gave up 2 bases, with 12 bases separating them. This CDR3 spans 15 amino acids. The CDR3 DNA reads TGTGCCAGCAGTGAATCAAACAGGGCCCCCTACGAGCAGTACTTC. Residues: CASSESNRAPYEQYF.

The chain employs TRBV10-3 and TRBJ1-4; D gene uncertain. Germline V gene sequence: CDR1 ENHRY, CDR2 SYGVKD. The germline V and J ends were trimmed by 0 bases and 11 bases, with 13 bases remaining between them. The CDR3 contains 14 residues. CDR3 DNA sequence: TGTGCCATCAGTGAGTCTGAGGGAGGTGTGAAACTGTTTTTT. This codes for CAISESEGGVKLFF.

In DNA, the CDR3 is TGTGCCAGCAGTGAAGGTGTACTGACCGGGGAGCTGTTTTTT. This encodes CASSEGVLTGELFF. This chain connects TRBV2 to TRBJ2-2; no reliable D call. V was pared by 1 base and J by 5 bases, with 8 bases between. The CDR3 runs to 14 residues. Looked up from germline, CDR1 is SNHLY and CDR2 is FYNNEI.

The chain uses TRBV27 and TRBJ1-2; D is possibly TRBD1 (5 bases). Trimming left V 0 bases short and J 4 bases short, with 15 bases between. CDR3 length: 16 residues. Looked up from germline, CDR1 is MNHEY and CDR2 is SMNVEV (reference sequence). CDR3 protein: CASSLSLRSDSYGYTF. The CDR3 DNA is TGTGCCAGCAGTTTATCGCTCCGTTCCGACAGCTATGGCTACACCTTC.

The chain links TRBV18 to TRBJ2-2; 8 nucleotides agree with TRBD1. The germline V gene encodes CDR1 KGHSH and CDR2 LQKENI. CDR3 size: 15 residues. Germline trimming cut 4 bases from V and 4 bases from J; bases unmatched to any gene: 5. As DNA, the CDR3 is TGTGCCAGCTCACGACAGGGGCTTGGCACCGGGGAGCTGTTTTTT. Encoded protein: CASSRQGLGTGELFF.

This clone was found many times. This chain uses TRBV7-3 with TRBJ2-1, with 7 bases that match TRBD2. CDR1 and CDR2 (germline): SGHTA, FQGTGA. This CDR3 contains 16 residues. The V and J ends lost 1 base and 5 bases, in that order; junction bases with no gene match: 8. CDR3 in DNA: TGTGCCAGCAGCTTAAGCGCCCGGCTAGCGGACAATGAGCAGTTCTTC. This encodes CASSLSARLADNEQFF. Complete variable domain (other parts from reference TRBV7-3 and TRBJ2-1): GAGVSQTPSNKVTEKGKYVELRCDPISGHTALYWYRQSLGQGPEFLIYFQGTGAADDSGLPNDRFFAVRPEGSVSTLKIQRTERGDSAVYLCASSLSARLADNEQFFGPGTRLTVL.

V is TRBV15 and J is TRBJ2-2; 7 bases are a match to TRBD1. The germline V gene encodes CDR1 LNHNV and CDR2 YYDKDF (reference sequence). CDR3 length: 15 residues. V lost 5 bases and J lost 2; bases outside the gene matches: 5. The CDR3 nucleotides read TGTGCCACCAGCGCGGACAGGTTAAACACCGGGGAGCTGTTTTTT. It specifies CATSADRLNTGELFF.

The V and J genes are TRBV30 and TRBJ2-4; 7 bases agree with TRBD2. In germline, CDR1 is GTSNPN, CDR2 SVGIG (reference sequence). The J segment lost 6 bases and the V segment lost 7 bases, leaving 6 bases of the junction unmatched. The CDR3 spans 12 residues. The CDR3 coding sequence is TGTGCCTCCTCCTCGGGGGGAAACATTCAGTACTTC. It codes for CASSSGGNIQYF.

J is TRBJ2-7 and V is TRBV28; D is possibly TRBD2 (6 bases). The CDR3 length is 13 residues. CDR1 is MDHEN, CDR2 SYDVKM, per germline. V lost 4 bases and J 2 bases, leaving 9 bases between the germline ends. The CDR3 DNA reads as TGTGCCAGCAGTTGGAGGGTAGCCTACGAGCAGTACTTC. Its protein is CASSWRVAYEQYF.

This clone was seen once. The chain joins TRBV5-4 to TRBJ2-2; 10 bases match TRBD2. The CDR3 spans 16 residues. The germline gives CDR1 SGHNT, CDR2 YYREEE (reference sequence). After removal of 2 bases from V and 5 bases from J, the junction contained 6 bases not matched to a gene. This CDR3 is CASSLLAGLRTGELFF. CDR3 coding DNA: TGTGCCAGCAGCTTACTAGCGGGATTGAGGACCGGGGAGCTGTTTTTT.

The chain uses TRBV5-1 and TRBJ2-2; the D gene is possibly TRBD2 (5 bases). This CDR3 has 18 residues. With 4 bases removed from V and 8 bases from J, the gap between germline ends came to 27 bases. Germline V gives CDR1 SGHRS, CDR2 YFSETQ. The CDR3 nucleotides read TGCGCCAGCAGCCCTGGGAGCTTAGCGTCAGTGAAAAATGGGGAGCTGTTTTTT. This translates into CASSPGSLASVKNGELFF.

The chain links TRBV18 to TRBJ1-1; the match to TRBD1 covers 8 bases. This CDR3 is built from 13 residues. The junction had 5 bases not matched to a gene; V was cut back by 5 bases and J by 6 bases. Germline V gives CDR1 KGHSH, CDR2 LQKENI. Here the CDR3 reads CASSAGQGAEAFF. In DNA, the CDR3 is TGTGCCAGCTCAGCTGGACAGGGTGCTGAAGCTTTCTTT.

V and J are TRBV7-9 and TRBJ2-5; 7 bases match TRBD1. The CDR3 extends over 14 amino acids. Losses at the gene ends were 3 bases for V and 5 bases for J; bases not matched to a gene: 6. Germline CDR1 reads SEHNR; CDR2 reads FQNEAQ (reference sequence). CDR3 in amino acids: CASSFTGAAETQYF. CDR3 bases: TGTGCCAGCAGCTTTACAGGGGCGGCGGAGACCCAGTACTTC.

This sequence joins TRBV5-6 and TRBJ2-3, with 10 bases aligning to TRBD2. CDR1 is SGHDT, CDR2 YYEEEE, per germline. The CDR3 covers 15 residues. Germline trimming cut 2 bases from V and 4 bases from J; bases unmatched to any gene: 4. The CDR3 here is CASSFVAGGPDTQYF. The CDR3 DNA reads as TGTGCCAGCAGCTTTGTAGCGGGAGGCCCAGATACGCAGTATTTT.

The J gene is TRBJ1-6, the V gene TRBV12-3 or TRBV12-4; no clear D gene. V lost 3 bases and J 10 bases, leaving 10 bases between the germline ends. This CDR3 is built from 13 residues. In DNA, the CDR3 is TGTGCCAGCAGTTTCAGTATATCGTCACCCCTCCACTTT. Its translation: CASSFSISSPLHF.

This clone was observed once. The chain recombines TRBV4-2 with TRBJ1-2, with 9 nucleotides matching TRBD1. The CDR3 totals 16 residues. Germline V gene data show CDR1 as LGHNA and CDR2 as YNFKEQ. J was trimmed by 6 bases and V by 0 bases; bases with no gene match: 8. The CDR3 DNA sequence: TGTGCCAGCAGCCAAGATGGGGACAGGGCCTATGATGGCTACACCTTC. Amino acid sequence: CASSQDGDRAYDGYTF.

V usage is TRBV24-1 and J usage is TRBJ1-2, with a weak D call TRBD1 (6 bases). This CDR3 region has 14 residues. The V end was cut by 3 bases, the J end by 2 bases, with 9 bases between. Germline CDR1 KGHDR, CDR2 SFDVKD. The CDR3 spells CATSDATGNYGYTF. CDR3 nucleotides: TGTGCCACCAGTGATGCTACAGGGAACTATGGCTACACCTTC.

The rearrangement uses TRBV27 and TRBJ2-1, with D possibly matching TRBD1 (6 bases). The ends were cut back, 5 bases at V and 4 bases at J, with 18 bases in the middle. The CDR3 spans 16 residues. CDR1 MNHEY and CDR2 SMNVEV come from the germline V gene (reference sequence). Here the CDR3 DNA reads TGTGCCAGCAGTCCAAACAGGGTTTGGGCTTACAATGAGCAGTTCTTC. It codes for CASSPNRVWAYNEQFF.

This clone was recorded a few times. The V call is TRBV7-8, the J call TRBJ2-7, with 11 bases aligning to TRBD2. The CDR3 sequence is 17 residues long. CDR1 and CDR2 from the germline V gene are SGHVS and FQNEAQ. With V trimmed by 2 bases and J by 4 bases, 10 bases remained unmatched. The CDR3 reads CASSLSPSSGRKYEQYF. Written as DNA, the CDR3 is TGTGCCAGCAGCTTAAGCCCTTCTAGCGGGAGGAAGTACGAGCAGTACTTC.

J is TRBJ1-1 and V is TRBV10-3, with a possible D match to TRBD1 (5 bases). Germline CDR1 is ENHRY and CDR2 is SYGVKD. The ends were cut back, 0 bases at V and 1 base at J, with 12 bases in the middle. This CDR3 comprises 16 residues. The CDR3 sequence: CAISESEGRGNTEAFF. DNA for the CDR3: TGTGCCATCAGTGAGTCTGAGGGGAGGGGGAACACTGAAGCTTTCTTT.

The V and J genes are TRBV3-1 (or the pseudogene TRBV3-2) and TRBJ1-1; D gene ambiguous. CDR1 and CDR2 (germline): LGHDT, YNNKEL (reference sequence). The V gene lost 9 bases and the J gene lost 5 bases, with 25 bases spanning the gap. The CDR3 length is 16 residues. CDR3 in DNA: TGTGCCAGTCAGATTACCCGGTTTGGATCCGGGACTGAAGCTTTCTTT. It translates to CASQITRFGSGTEAFF.

The chain has TRBV27 and TRBJ1-3; no definite D call. The CDR3 runs to 17 residues. V was clipped by 1 base and J by 0 bases, with 13 bases between them. Germline CDR1 reads MNHEY; CDR2 reads SMNVEV (reference sequence). The CDR3 region is CASSLYASTRSGNTIYF. CDR3 bases: TGTGCCAGCAGTTTATACGCCTCGACACGCTCTGGAAACACCATATATTTT.

The rearrangement uses TRBV12-5 and TRBJ1-1; 9 positions agree with TRBD1. This CDR3 comprises 13 residues. V shed 10 bases and J 5 bases; nucleotides not matched to a gene: 8. Per germline, CDR1 LGHNT and CDR2 FRNRAP. The DNA of the CDR3 is TGTGCTACCACGCGGGACAGGGAAACTGAAGCTTTCTTT. Protein product: CATTRDRETEAFF.

The V call is TRBV11-2, the J call TRBJ1-4, with D perhaps matching TRBD1 (6 bases). Trimming left V 0 bases short and J 7 bases short, with 12 bases between. CDR3 length: 15 residues. Germline CDR1 is SGHAT and CDR2 is FQNNGV. CDR3 in DNA: TGTGCCAGCAGCTTAGACCTACAGGGAAGTGAAAAACTGTTTTTT. Its translation: CASSLDLQGSEKLFF. Based on the CDR3 plus reference TRBV11-2 and TRBJ1-4, the full variable domain is EAGVAQSPRYKIIEKRQSVAFWCNPISGHATLYWYQQILGQGPKLLIQFQNNGVVDDSQLPKDRFSAERLKGVDSTLKIQPAKLEDSAVYLCASSLDLQGSEKLFFGSGTQLSVL.

The V and J genes are TRBV6-5 and TRBJ2-7, with D perhaps TRBD1 (5 bases). From germline, CDR1 is MNHEY and CDR2 SVGAGI. The CDR3 is made up of 15 amino acids. V was shortened by 6 bases and J by 0 bases, with 15 bases between the two germline ends. This CDR3 reads CASSPGGHRSYEQYF. DNA for the CDR3: TGTGCCAGCAGCCCCGGTGGACACCGCTCCTACGAGCAGTACTTC.